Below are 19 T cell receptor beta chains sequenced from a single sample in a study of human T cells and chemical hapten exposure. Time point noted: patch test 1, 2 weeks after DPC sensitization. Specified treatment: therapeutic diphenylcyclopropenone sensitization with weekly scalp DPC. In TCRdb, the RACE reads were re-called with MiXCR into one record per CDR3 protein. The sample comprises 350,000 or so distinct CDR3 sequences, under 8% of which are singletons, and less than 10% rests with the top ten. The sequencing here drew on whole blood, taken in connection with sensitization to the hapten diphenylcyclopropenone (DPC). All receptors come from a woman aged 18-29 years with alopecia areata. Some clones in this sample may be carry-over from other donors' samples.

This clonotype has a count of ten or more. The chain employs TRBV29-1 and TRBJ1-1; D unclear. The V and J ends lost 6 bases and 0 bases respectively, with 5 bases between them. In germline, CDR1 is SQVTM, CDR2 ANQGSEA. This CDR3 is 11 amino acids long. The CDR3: CSVKLNTEAFF. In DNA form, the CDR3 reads TGCAGCGTAAAATTGAACACTGAAGCTTTCTTT.

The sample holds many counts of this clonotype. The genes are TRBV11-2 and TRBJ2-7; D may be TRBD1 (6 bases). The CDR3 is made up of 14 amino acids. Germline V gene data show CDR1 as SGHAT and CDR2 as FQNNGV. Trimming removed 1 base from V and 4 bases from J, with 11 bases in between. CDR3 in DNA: TGTGCCAGCAGCTTAGTTTACAGGGCATACGAGCAGTACTTC. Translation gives CASSLVYRAYEQYF.

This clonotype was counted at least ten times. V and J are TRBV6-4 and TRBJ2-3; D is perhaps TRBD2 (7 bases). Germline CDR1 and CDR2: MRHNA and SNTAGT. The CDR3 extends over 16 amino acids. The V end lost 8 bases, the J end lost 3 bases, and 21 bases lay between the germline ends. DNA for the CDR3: TGTGCCAGCTCGATCAGCGGCGGGGGCCCGACAGATACGCAGTATTTT. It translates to CASSISGGGPTDTQYF.

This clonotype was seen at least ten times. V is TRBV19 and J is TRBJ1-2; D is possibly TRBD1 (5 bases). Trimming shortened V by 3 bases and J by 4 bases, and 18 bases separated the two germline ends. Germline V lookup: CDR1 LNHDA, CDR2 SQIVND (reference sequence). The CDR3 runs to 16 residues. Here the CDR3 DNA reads TGTGCCAGTAGTATCGGTTCGGGGGAAGGAGCCTATGGCTACACCTTC. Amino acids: CASSIGSGEGAYGYTF.

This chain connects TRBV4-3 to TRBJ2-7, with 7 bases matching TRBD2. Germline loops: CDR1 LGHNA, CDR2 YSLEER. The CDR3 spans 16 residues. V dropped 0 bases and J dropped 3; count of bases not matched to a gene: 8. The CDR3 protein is CASSQDPRTGGYEQYF. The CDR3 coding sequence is TGCGCCAGCAGCCAAGATCCTAGGACGGGGGGCTACGAGCAGTACTTC.

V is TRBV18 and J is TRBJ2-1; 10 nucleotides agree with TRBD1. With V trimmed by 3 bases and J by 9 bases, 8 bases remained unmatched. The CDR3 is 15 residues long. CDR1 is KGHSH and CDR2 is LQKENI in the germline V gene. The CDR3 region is CASSPPGQGTLEQFF. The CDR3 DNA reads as TGTGCCAGCTCACCTCCGGGACAGGGGACCCTTGAGCAGTTCTTC.

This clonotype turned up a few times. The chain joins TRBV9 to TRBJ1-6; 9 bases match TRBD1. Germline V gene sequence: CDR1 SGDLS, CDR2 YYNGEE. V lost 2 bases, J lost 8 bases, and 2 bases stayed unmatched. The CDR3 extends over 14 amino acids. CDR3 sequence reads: CASSVTGGDSPLHF. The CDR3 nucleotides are TGTGCCAGCAGCGTCACAGGGGGCGATTCACCCCTCCACTTT. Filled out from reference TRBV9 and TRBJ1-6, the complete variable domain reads DSGVTQTPKHLITATGQRVTLRCSPRSGDLSVYWYQQSLDQGLQFLIQYYNGEERAKGNILERFSAQQFPDLHSELNLSSLELGDSALYFCASSVTGGDSPLHFGNGTRLTVT.

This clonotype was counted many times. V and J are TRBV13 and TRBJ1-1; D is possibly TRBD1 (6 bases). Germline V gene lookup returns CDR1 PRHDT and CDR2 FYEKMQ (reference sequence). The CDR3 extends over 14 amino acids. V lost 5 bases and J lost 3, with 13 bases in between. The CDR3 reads CASSDGGVDTEAFF. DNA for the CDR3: TGTGCCAGCAGCGATGGGGGCGTAGACACTGAAGCTTTCTTT.

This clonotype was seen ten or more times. The CDR3 bases are TGCGCCAGCAGCTCTGATGGGGCCAACGTCCTGACTTTC. Its translation is CASSSDGANVLTF. The chain employs TRBV5-1 and TRBJ2-6; D remains ambiguous. The germline V and J ends were trimmed by 3 bases and 3 bases, with 4 bases remaining between them. Looked up from germline, CDR1 is SGHRS and CDR2 is YFSETQ. The CDR3 runs to 13 residues. The full variable domain, with the rest looked up from reference TRBV5-1 and TRBJ2-6, is KAGVTQTPRYLIKTRGQQVTLSCSPISGHRSVSWYQQTPGQGLQFLFEYFSETQRNKGNFPGRFSGRQFSNSRSEMNVSTLELGDSALYLCASSSDGANVLTFGAGSRLTVL.

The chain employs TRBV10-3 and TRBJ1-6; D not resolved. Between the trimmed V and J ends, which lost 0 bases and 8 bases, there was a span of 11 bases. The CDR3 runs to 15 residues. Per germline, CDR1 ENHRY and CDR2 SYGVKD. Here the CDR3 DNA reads TGTGCCATCAGTGAGTCTAATCCGGGCTATTCACCCCTCCACTTT. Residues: CAISESNPGYSPLHF.

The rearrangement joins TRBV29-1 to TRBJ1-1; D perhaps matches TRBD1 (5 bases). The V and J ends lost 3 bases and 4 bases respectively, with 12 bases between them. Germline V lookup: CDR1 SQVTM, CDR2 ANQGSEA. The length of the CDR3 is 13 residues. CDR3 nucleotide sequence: TGCAGCGTTGACTGGGGGAGAACCACTGAAGCTTTCTTT. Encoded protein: CSVDWGRTTEAFF.

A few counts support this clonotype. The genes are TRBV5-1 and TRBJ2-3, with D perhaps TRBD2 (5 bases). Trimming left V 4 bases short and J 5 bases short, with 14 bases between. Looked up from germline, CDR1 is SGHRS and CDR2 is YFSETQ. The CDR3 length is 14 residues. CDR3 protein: CASSPSTGKDTQYF. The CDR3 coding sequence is TGCGCCAGCAGCCCCAGCACGGGGAAAGATACGCAGTATTTT.

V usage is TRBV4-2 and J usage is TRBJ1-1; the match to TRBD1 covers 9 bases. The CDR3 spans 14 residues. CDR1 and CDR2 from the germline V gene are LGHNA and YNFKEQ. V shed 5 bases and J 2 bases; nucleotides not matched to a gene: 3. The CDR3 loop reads CASSWTGANTEAFF. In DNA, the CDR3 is TGTGCCAGCAGCTGGACAGGGGCCAACACTGAAGCTTTCTTT.

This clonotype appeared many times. The CDR3 here is CASSLWTGPNQPQHF. The DNA for the CDR3 is TGCGCCAGCAGCTTGTGGACAGGGCCTAATCAGCCCCAGCATTTT. J is TRBJ1-5 and V is TRBV5-1, with 8 bases fitting TRBD1. The CDR3 is made up of 15 amino acids. Germline CDR1 SGHRS, CDR2 YFSETQ. The junction had 4 bases not matched to a gene; V was cut back by 1 base and J by 4 bases.

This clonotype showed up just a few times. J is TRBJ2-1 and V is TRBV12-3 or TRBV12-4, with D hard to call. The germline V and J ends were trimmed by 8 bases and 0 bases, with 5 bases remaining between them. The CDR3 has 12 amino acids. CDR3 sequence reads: CASESSYNEQFF. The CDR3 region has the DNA TGTGCCAGCGAAAGCTCCTACAATGAGCAGTTCTTC.

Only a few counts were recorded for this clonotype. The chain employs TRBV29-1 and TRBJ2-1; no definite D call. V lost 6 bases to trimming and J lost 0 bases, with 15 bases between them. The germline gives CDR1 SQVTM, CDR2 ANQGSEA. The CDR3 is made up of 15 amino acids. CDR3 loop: CSVLPGWNSYNEQFF. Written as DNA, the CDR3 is TGCAGCGTCCTTCCCGGGTGGAACTCCTACAATGAGCAGTTCTTC.

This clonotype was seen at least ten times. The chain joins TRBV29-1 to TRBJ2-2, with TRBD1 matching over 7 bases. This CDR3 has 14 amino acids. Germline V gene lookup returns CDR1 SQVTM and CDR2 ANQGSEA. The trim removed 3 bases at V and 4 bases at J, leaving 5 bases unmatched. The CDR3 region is CSVEVTGSTGELFF. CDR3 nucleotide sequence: TGCAGCGTTGAGGTGACAGGGTCCACCGGGGAGCTGTTTTTT.

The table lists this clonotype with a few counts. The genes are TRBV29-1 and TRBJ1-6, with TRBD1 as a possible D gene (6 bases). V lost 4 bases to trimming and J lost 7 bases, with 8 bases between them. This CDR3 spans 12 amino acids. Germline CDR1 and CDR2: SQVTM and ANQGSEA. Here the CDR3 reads CSVGQGNSPLHF. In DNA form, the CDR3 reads TGCAGCGTTGGGCAGGGGAATTCACCCCTCCACTTT.

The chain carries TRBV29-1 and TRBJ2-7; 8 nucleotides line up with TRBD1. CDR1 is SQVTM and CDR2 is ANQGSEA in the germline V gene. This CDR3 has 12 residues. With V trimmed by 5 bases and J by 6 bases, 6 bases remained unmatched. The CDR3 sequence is CSVMTGAAEQYF. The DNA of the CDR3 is TGCAGCGTTATGACAGGGGCGGCCGAGCAGTACTTC.